One TCR beta chain is described in this entry. Via MiXCR, TCRdb re-called the RT-PCR reads, giving one row per CDR3 protein. Counted here are about 150,000 distinct CDR3 sequences, roughly two fifths occurring once; the ten biggest clones make up less than 60%. These data originate in a study of patients and donors after allogeneic stem cell transplantation. The CDR3 contains 14 residues. The germline gives CDR1 SGHKS, CDR2 YYEKEE (reference sequence). The V end lost 1 base, the J end lost 1 base, and 8 bases lay between the germline ends. V is TRBV5-5 and J is TRBJ1-1, with a weak D call TRBD1 (5 bases). The origin of this receptor is a human donor who was either an allogeneic HSCT recipient or a stem cell or donor lymphocyte infusion donor (not recorded which). It is not recorded whose cells these are; they may come from a transplant donor. The sequencing sample was made of blood, either unsorted or a sorted T cell fraction (not recorded which). CDR3 nucleotide sequence: TGTGCCAGCAGCTTGAGGGGTGCGAACACTGAAGCTTTCTTT. This codes for CASSLRGANTEAFF.